Given below is one TCR beta chain in context. Its antigen is currently unknown. Germline V gene lookup returns CDR1 MNHNS and CDR2 SASEGT. The V and J ends lost 6 bases and 0 bases, in that order; junction bases with no gene match: 7. The CDR3 has 15 amino acids. The entry originates in a study of cytomegalovirus exposure and HLA in healthy donors. Study-level findings and limits: In a later analysis, several top co-occurrence clusters appeared linked to parvovirus B19, influenza, CMV and Epstein-Barr virus.

Use of 60 Vbeta and 13 Jbeta primers characterized the PCR. Measured with immunoSEQ multiplex PCR; TCRdb has only the in-frame clones, and not every one. Of under 200,000 clones in the sample, 75% were seen once. The sample comprised PBMCs. This sequence originates from a male donor in good health and CMV-seronegative. This chain joins TRBV6-1 and TRBJ2-7; 8 nucleotides agree with TRBD1. CDR3 nucleotides: TGTGCCAGCAGGACAGGGGCCCTAGGCTCCTACGAGCAGTACTTC. Its protein product is CASRTGALGSYEQYF.